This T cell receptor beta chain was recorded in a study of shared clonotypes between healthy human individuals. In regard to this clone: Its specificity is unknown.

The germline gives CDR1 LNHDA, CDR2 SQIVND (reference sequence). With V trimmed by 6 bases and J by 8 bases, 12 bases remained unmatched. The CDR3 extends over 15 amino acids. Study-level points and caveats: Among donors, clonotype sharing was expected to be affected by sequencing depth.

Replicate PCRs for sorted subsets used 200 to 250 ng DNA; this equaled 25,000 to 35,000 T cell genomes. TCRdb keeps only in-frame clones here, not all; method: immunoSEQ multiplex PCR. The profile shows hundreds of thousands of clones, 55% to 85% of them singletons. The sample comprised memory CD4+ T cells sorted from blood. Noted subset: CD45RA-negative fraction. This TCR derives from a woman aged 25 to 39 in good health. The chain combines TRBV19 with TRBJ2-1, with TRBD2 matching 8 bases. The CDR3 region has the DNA TGTGCCAGTAGCAAGGGACTAGTGGGTTGGGATGAGCAGTTCTTC. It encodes CASSKGLVGWDEQFF.